This T cell receptor beta chain was retrieved from a study of response to subunit inactivated influenza vaccine. Of note for this clonotype: Its antigen is undetermined.

The study, taken as a whole, reports: Authors suggested that a seasonal influenza vaccination recruits few new T cells each time.

TCRdb analysed the RT-PCR reads with MiXCR anew, one entry per CDR3 protein. The table records about 570,000 distinct CDR3 sequences, approximately 11% of them present only once. This sample was shared with a second study, whose subject was T cells expressing NK-cell markers. According to that study: The TCR beta cDNA came from 5'RACE template switching with UMIs. Cells sorted as CD3+CD56+NKG2C+, CD3+CD56+NKG2C- and CD3+CD56-NKG2C+ T cells supplied the TCR beta repertoires. Several of the donors also had these clonotypes leading their CD3+CD56-NKG2C+ fraction.

Specimen: PBMCs from blood, collected on the day of vaccination. The source is a middle-aged man who received an inactivated influenza vaccine.

The CDR3 here is CAWSGANYGYTF. CDR3 bases: TGTGCCTGGTCAGGGGCTAACTATGGCTACACCTTC. This rearrangement joins TRBV30 to TRBJ1-2; TRBD1 is a possible D gene (6 bases). Trimming shortened V by 5 bases and J by 0 bases, and 7 bases separated the two germline ends. The CDR3 is made up of 12 amino acids. Per the germline V gene, CDR1 is GTSNPN and CDR2 is SVGIG (reference sequence).